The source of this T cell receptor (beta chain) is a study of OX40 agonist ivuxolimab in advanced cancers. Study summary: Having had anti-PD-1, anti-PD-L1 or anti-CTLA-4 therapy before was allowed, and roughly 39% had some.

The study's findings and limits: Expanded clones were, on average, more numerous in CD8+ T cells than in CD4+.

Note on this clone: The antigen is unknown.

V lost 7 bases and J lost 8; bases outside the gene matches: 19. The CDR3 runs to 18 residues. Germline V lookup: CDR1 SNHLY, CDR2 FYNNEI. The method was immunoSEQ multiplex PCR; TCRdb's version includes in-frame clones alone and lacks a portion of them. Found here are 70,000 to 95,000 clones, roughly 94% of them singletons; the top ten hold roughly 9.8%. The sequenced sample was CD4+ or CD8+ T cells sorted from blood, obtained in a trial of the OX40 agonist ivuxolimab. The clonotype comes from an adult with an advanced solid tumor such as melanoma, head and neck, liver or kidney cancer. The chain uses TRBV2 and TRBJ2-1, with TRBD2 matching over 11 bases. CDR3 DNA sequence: TGTGCCAGCACCTCCTGGCTAGCGGGGGGCCTAGGGCCCGATGAGCAGTTCTTC. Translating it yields CASTSWLAGGLGPDEQFF.